Sequencing of this T cell receptor beta chain was carried out in a study of blood T cell repertoires in COVID-19. For the study at large: Acute and convalescent COVID-19 specimens originated in the United States, Italy and Spain.

This CDR3 is 15 amino acids long. Germline loops: CDR1 LGHNA, CDR2 YNFKEQ. The ends lost 5 bases at V and 9 bases at J; junction bases unmatched: 8. In the original analysis: For nucleated cells, counts were estimated from reference gene primer amplification. Repertoires were generated with immunoSEQ multiplex PCR, while TCRdb's copy carries only in-frame clones and drops some. Clone size and the V and J calls come from that table; the DNA yielded D and trimming. The sample lists about 260,000 clones, about 80% occurring once. The sample consisted of peripheral blood. This receptor was taken from a woman of 80 years or more with acute or convalescent COVID-19. The V and J genes are TRBV4-2 and TRBJ2-1, with 12 bases that match TRBD2. CDR3 in DNA: TGTGCCAGCAGCACGACTAGCGGGAGATCAGGTGAGCAGTTCTTC. Protein product: CASSTTSGRSGEQFF.